The T cell receptor (beta chain) under discussion was sequenced for a study of blood T cell repertoires in COVID-19 (TCRdb year 2020). For the study in its entirety: Samples covering the acute and convalescent phases of COVID-19 were provided by collaborators in the United States, Italy and Spain. HLA class I and class II types, where available, came from metadata supplied by the sample provider rather than from assay-based typing. The repertoires were released in a freely available public database intended as a resource for research on the immune response to SARS-CoV-2. Samples were obtained from the ongoing ImmuneRACE study (first 160 participants) and from over 1,000 subjects provided by 6 global collaborators. Deeply sampled blood TCRbeta repertoires from subjects exposed to, actively infected with, or recovered from COVID-19 were included in the dataset. The material from the prospective study consisted of cDNA or gDNA derived from T cells, B-cell-depleted T cells, or PBMCs. A de-identified subject ID, COVID-19 status, age in years and sex were almost always included in the sample metadata.

Remarks on this clone: No cognate antigen has been identified for it. No base quality values were provided; no much bigger clone lies one nucleotide off.

The immunoSEQ Assay, a bias-controlled multiplex PCR, was used to amplify TCRbeta CDR3 regions from genomic DNA. As for the original processing: The number of nucleated cells in each sample was estimated by amplification of reference gene primers within the assay. To quantify the absolute abundance of each unique TCRbeta CDR3 rearrangement, sequence reads were collapsed and filtered. For each sample, productive Simpson clonality was calculated as the square root of Simpson's diversity index across productive rearrangements. The clones in this table, taken by TCRdb from immuneACCESS, are in-frame only. Not every clone is retained; where verified, under half of the shortfall comes from an unresolved V gene, and the cause of the rest is unknown. V and J calls plus clone size are reproduced from that table; the DNA served to infer D and trimming. This sample is represented by about 270,000 clones; nearly 85% of them were singletons. The top ten clonotypes cover 8% to 9.5% of the sample.

For CDR1 and CDR2, the germline V gene lists ENHRY and SYGVKD. V is trimmed back by 6 bases and J by 5 bases, and the junction contains 6 bases that no gene match accounts for. Taken from cysteine to phenylalanine, the CDR3 has 13 residues. CDR3 DNA only is kept here, 39 bases in frame from base 1. Whole blood was collected in K2EDTA tubes by collaborating institutions according to the institutions' own protocols. For TCRbeta analysis, collaborators shipped samples as frozen whole blood, isolated PBMCs, or DNA extracted from either of those sample types. Results and caveats for the whole study, not just this receptor: The quantity of clinical and demographic metadata differed by source and by participant and was supplied without curation.

The receptor was derived from a human donor in a cohort sampled during active COVID-19. The sequenced sample consisted of peripheral blood. The chain uses TRBV10-3 and TRBJ1-1; 7 central nucleotides agree with TRBD1. The CDR3 reads CAIRTTGPTEAFF. The nucleotides are TGTGCCATCAGAACGACAGGGCCAACTGAAGCTTTCTTT.